This T cell receptor (beta chain) derives from a study of blood T cell repertoires in COVID-19. About the study: PBMCs, B-cell-depleted T cells, or T cells were the source of the cDNA or gDNA that made up the material.

The CDR3 covers 14 residues. Trimming removed 5 bases from V and 6 bases from J, with 13 bases in between. In germline, CDR1 is SGHTA, CDR2 FQGNSA. Sequenced by immunoSEQ multiplex PCR; TCRdb stores in-frame clones only, minus some. The table has 100,000 or so clones, around 87% seen once. This clonotype was sampled from a woman aged 25 to 39 with acute or convalescent COVID-19. The sequencing input was peripheral blood. The J gene is TRBJ2-2, the V gene TRBV7-2, with D tentatively TRBD1 (6 bases). The CDR3: CASSLLGGAGELFF. The CDR3 nucleotides are TGTGCCAGCAGCCTCCTTGGGGGCGCCGGGGAGCTGTTTTTT.